This paragraph covers one T cell receptor beta chain sequence. This clonotype was observed a few times. The antigen it binds to is not known. It has no much larger one-base neighbor in the sample; base qualities were not kept. The library was produced with multiplex PCR. This sample was sequenced with an Illumina HiSeq 4000. To build TCR beta libraries, CDR3 regions were amplified by Arm-PCR using iRepertoire HTBI primers. Gel purification was performed on PCR products prior to sequencing. Concerning the study's data processing: A total of 62 TRBV and 14 TRBJ segments were identified across samples and were used for gene usage analysis of CDR3 amino acid clonotypes. COPE and FqMerger were used to merge filtered high-quality paired reads into contigs. BLAST was used to align contigs to IMGT TRBV, TRBD and TRBJ reference genes, with CDR3 defined following IMGT. Clonotypes above 0.1% frequency were classified as highly expanded clones. Repertoire diversity was measured by Shannon entropy, and V-J evenness by the Gini coefficient. A clonotype found in more than one individual was treated as public. Through fastp at Q25 and MiXCR, TCRdb rebuilt clones from the public reads, retaining in-frame beta chains. For every CDR3 protein sequence, its rows merge into one entry that carries the most common genes and DNA. TCRdb's processing, not the authors' own work, is the source of the V and J calls. The sample has about 660,000 distinct CDR3 sequences on record, about 32% of them singletons. 40% to 55% of the sample rests with the top ten.

This sample's time point label indicates: persistent/refractory GD, antithyroid drugs over 5 years with positive TRAb. For both TCR sequencing and RNA sequencing, RNA was extracted from PBMCs using TRIzol. The diagnosis of Graves' disease followed American Thyroid Association guidelines. Recruitment of patients was carried out at an endocrinology department in Xi'an, China. Each patient gave about 10 milliliters of peripheral blood, collected in an EDTA anticoagulant tube. Ficoll Paque Plus density gradient separation was used to isolate PBMCs, and no further T cell sorting was performed. RNA quality was checked with an Agilent 2100 Bioanalyzer and agarose gel, and concentration with a NanoDrop 2000. The data stem from a study of regulatory T cells in long-lasting Graves disease (dated by TCRdb to about 2021). In terms of the full investigation: Persistent Graves' disease was defined as persistently positive TSH receptor autoantibodies together with antithyroid drug treatment for over 5 years. The study was registered as a clinical trial and conducted in China. Antithyroid drugs had been taken for 8.5 to 12 years on average by persistent Graves' disease patients in the clinical cohort. Peripheral blood TCR sequencing and RNA sequencing compared persistent Graves' disease patients with newly diagnosed Graves' disease patients. A total of roughly 35 samples underwent TCR sequencing: about 13 from persistent and about 20 from newly diagnosed Graves' disease patients.

Findings and caveats that apply to the study as a whole: More public clonotypes were shared among persistent patients (roughly 2,900) than among newly diagnosed patients (approximately 930). Preferential use of TRBV28, TRBJ1-2 and TRBJ2-5 was observed in persistent disease, whereas TRBV20-1 and TRBJ2-1 were favored in newly diagnosed disease. Only peripheral blood was studied, because thyroid tissue, the primary lesion, was inaccessible. Compared with newly diagnosed patients, patients with persistent Graves' disease had lower TCR Shannon entropy and fewer highly expanded clones, which suggests clonal expansion. Sequencing and analysis were restricted to the TCR beta chain. As a limitation, the authors acknowledged that the small sample size may reduce accuracy.

V drops 3 bases and J drops 1 base, leaving 9 bases in between. Including cysteine and phenylalanine, the CDR3 has 13 amino acids. Just the 39-base CDR3 DNA is kept, in frame starting at base 1. For CDR1 and CDR2, the germline V gene (reference sequence) lists GTSNPN and SVGIG. This specimen consisted of peripheral blood mononuclear cells (PBMCs), obtained when the disease was refractory, from a patient treated with antithyroid drugs. This clonotype originated in a female donor with Graves disease. The chain couples TRBV30 to TRBJ1-1; the D gene assignment is ambiguous. The sequence in DNA is TGTGCCTGGAGATCCCCCAGGAACACTGAAGCTTTCTTT. The translation is CAWRSPRNTEAFF.